The source of this TCR beta chain is a study of cytomegalovirus exposure and HLA in healthy donors (dated by TCRdb to the late 2010s). Background for the entire study: According to a later analysis, the 120 or so validation repertoires were produced on the same platform as the roughly 720 repertoires of the first cohort. The study was designed to test whether signatures of past pathogen exposure could be identified by cataloging public T cell receptors. Along with the roughly 700-subject first cohort, a separate validation cohort of over 90 different subjects was used. To predict cytomegalovirus infection status, the study brought together high-throughput TCR immunosequencing, statistical association of individual TCRs with disease status, and machine learning. Broad study findings and their caveats: It was suggested by the authors that the approach could potentially be generalized to other disease states and immunological phenotypes. The study listed 150 to 200 TCR beta chains as associated with cytomegalovirus. All 120 repertoires were used to score co-occurrence in the validation cohort in a later analysis, because that analysis had no HLA typing for the cohort. In vitro tests confirmed that a few of the cytomegalovirus-associated TCR beta chains recognize cytomegalovirus antigens. Of the cluster scores, around 95% were above 0 in a later analysis, which found that TCRs clustered in the first cohort also tended to co-occur in the 120 validation repertoires. Most TCR sequences were seen in very few donors, while some public TCRs were found in many individuals. Cytomegalovirus status was reported to be diagnosed by the classifier with high specificity and sensitivity in both the original and validation cohorts.

The protocol used for the library was the immunoSEQ multiplex PCR assay. Per the authors' processing: A statistical classification framework was built for diagnosing cytomegalovirus status from the catalog of TCR beta chain sequences. The clones in this table, taken by TCRdb from immuneACCESS, are in-frame only. Not every clone is retained; where verified, under half of the shortfall comes from an unresolved V gene, and the cause of the rest is unknown. The DNA gave D and trimming, while V, J and clone size come from that table. This sample is represented by 150,000 or so clones; over 90% of them were singletons. The ten largest clones take up roughly 1.9% of the sample. Separate from the approximately 700-subject first cohort, the validation cohort of around 130 subjects was the group to which the donors belonged. On this clone: No antigen is known for it. No qualities accompany the bases; no much larger clone lies one base away.

The sample comprised PBMCs. This sequence originates from a man aged 18 to 30 in good health and CMV-seropositive.

The CDR3 here reads CASSPLYGAAQYF. The DNA reads TGTGCCAGCTCACCACTTTATGGAGCGGCCCAGTACTTC. This sequence uses TRBV18 and TRBJ2-5, and TRBD2 may be the D gene, going by 5 matching bases. The germline V gene gives CDR1 as KGHSH and CDR2 as LQKENI. V is clipped by 1 base and J by 9 bases, and the sequence between their germline boundaries is 12 bases long. The CDR3 measures 13 amino acids from cysteine to phenylalanine. The DNA shown is the 39-base CDR3, in frame from base 1.